The TCR beta chain described here comes from a study of cytomegalovirus exposure and HLA in healthy donors. Whole-study results and caveats: Later on, a genetic analysis was performed. It linked a missense variant in DCLRE1C with V- and J-gene trimming of TCR beta. Compared with the approximately 700-donor mean, an Asian-associated ancestry cluster reportedly had fewer N-insertions, according to a later analysis.

Both 60 Vbeta primers and 13 Jbeta primers went into the PCR. Sequenced by immunoSEQ multiplex PCR; TCRdb stores in-frame clones only, minus some. The data contain some 100,000 clones, more than 60% of them singletons. Germline V gene data show CDR1 as SGHRS and CDR2 as YFSETQ. Trimming took 2 bases from V and 0 from J; bases not matched to a gene: 3. CDR3 length: 15 amino acids. Points on this clone: The target antigen is unknown. This sample includes further DNA sequences coding for the same CDR3.

Source material: PBMCs. This clonotype was obtained from a female donor in good health and CMV-seronegative. This rearrangement joins TRBV5-1 to TRBJ2-3; 7 bases are a match to TRBD2. CDR3 residues: CASSLAGTSTDTQYF. The CDR3 DNA follows: TGCGCCAGCAGCTTAGCGGGGACTAGCACAGATACGCAGTATTTT.